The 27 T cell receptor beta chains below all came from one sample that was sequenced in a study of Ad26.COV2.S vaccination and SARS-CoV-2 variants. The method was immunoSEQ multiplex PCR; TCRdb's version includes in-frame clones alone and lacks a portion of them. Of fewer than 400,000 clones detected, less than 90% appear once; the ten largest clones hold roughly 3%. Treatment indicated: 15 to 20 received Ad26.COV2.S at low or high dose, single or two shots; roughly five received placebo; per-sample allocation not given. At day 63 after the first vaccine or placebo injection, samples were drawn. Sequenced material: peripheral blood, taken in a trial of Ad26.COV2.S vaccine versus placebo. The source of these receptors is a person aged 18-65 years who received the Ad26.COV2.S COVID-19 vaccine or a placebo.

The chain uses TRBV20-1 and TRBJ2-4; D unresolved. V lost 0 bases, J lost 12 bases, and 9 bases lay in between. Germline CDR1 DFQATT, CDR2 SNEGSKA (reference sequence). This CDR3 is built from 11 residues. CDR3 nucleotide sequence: TGCAGTGCTAGAGATGGACGAGGTCAGTACTTC. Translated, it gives CSARDGRGQYF.

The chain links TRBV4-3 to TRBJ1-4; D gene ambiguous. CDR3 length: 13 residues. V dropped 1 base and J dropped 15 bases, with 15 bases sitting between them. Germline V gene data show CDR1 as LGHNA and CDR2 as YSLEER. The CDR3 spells CASSQGPGLGMFF. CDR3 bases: TGCGCCAGCAGCCAAGGACCTGGGCTCGGAATGTTTTTT.

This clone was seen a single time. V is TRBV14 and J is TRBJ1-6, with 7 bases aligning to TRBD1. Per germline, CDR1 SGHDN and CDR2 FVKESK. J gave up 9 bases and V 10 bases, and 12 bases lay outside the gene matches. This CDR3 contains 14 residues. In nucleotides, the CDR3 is TGTGCCAAGAGACGACAGGGAGGAGGTTCACCCCTCCACTTT. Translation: CAKRRQGGGSPLHF. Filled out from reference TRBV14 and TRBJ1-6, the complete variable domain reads EAGVTQFPSHSVIEKGQTVTLRCDPISGHDNLYWYRRVMGKEIKFLLHFVKESKQDESGMPNNRFLAERTGGTYSTLKVQPAELEDSGVYFCAKRRQGGGSPLHFGNGTRLTVT.

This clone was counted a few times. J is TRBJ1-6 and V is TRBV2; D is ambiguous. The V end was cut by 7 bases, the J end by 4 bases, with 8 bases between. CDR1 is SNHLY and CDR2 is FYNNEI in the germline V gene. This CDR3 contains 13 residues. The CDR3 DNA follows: TGTGCCAGCATGAGAGTTTATAATTCACCCCTCCACTTT. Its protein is CASMRVYNSPLHF.

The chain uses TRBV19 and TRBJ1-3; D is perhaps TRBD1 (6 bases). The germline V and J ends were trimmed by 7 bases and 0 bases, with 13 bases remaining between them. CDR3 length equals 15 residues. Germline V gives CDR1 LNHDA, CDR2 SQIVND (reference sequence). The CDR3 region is CASTADSVSGNTIYF. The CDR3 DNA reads TGTGCCAGTACTGCGGACAGCGTCTCTGGAAACACCATATATTTT.

For the CDR3, the DNA is TGTGCCAGTAGTATTCAGGCCTGGGACGACTATGGCTACACCTTC. Protein: CASSIQAWDDYGYTF. The chain employs TRBV19 and TRBJ1-2, with D perhaps matching TRBD1 (5 bases). Trimming pared 3 bases from V and 3 bases from J, leaving 14 bases between. This CDR3 is 15 amino acids long. CDR1 and CDR2 from the germline V gene are LNHDA and SQIVND (reference sequence).

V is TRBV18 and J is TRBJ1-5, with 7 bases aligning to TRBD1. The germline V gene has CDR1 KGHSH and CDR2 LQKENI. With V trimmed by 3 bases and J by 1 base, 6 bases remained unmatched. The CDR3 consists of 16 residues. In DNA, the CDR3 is TGTGCCAGCTCACCTACCCGACAGGGAAGCAATCAGCCCCAGCATTTT. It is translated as CASSPTRQGSNQPQHF.

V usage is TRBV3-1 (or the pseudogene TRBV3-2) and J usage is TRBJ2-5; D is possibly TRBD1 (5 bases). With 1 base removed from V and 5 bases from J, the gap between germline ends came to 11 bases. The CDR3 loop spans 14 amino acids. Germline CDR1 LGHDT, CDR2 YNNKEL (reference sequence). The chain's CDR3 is CASSQALGAETQYF. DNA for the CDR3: TGTGCCAGCAGCCAAGCATTAGGGGCCGAGACCCAGTACTTC.

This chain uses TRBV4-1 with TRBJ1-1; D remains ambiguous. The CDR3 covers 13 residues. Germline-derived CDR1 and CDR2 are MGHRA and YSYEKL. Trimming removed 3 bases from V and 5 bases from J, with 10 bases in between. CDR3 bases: TGCGCCAGCAGCCAGACCCGGGGAACTGAAGCTTTCTTT. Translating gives CASSQTRGTEAFF.

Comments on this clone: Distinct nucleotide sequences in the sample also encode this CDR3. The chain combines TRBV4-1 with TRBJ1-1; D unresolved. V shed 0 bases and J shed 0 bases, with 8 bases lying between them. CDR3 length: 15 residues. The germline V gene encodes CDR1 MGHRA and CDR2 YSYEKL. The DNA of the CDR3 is TGCGCCAGCAGCCAAGATCCGGGCGTGAACACTGAAGCTTTCTTT. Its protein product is CASSQDPGVNTEAFF.

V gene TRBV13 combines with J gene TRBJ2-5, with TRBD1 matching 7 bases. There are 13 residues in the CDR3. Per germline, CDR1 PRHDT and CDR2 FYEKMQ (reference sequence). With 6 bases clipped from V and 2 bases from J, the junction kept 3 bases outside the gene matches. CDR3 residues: CASRRGQQETQYF. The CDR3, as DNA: TGTGCCAGCAGAAGGGGGCAGCAAGAGACCCAGTACTTC.

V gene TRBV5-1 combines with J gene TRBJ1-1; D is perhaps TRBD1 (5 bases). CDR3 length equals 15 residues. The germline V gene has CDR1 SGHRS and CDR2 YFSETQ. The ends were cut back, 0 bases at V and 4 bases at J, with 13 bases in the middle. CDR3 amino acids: CASSLVTGTGTEAFF. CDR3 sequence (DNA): TGCGCCAGCAGCTTGGTTACAGGCACCGGCACTGAAGCTTTCTTT.

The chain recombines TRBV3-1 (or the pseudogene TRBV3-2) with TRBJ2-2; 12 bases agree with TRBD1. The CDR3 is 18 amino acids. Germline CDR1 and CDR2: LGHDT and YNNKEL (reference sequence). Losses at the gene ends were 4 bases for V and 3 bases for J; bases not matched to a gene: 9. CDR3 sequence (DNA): TGTGCCAGCAGCCTCCGCCCGGGACAGGGGGCTTACACCGGGGAGCTGTTTTTT. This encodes CASSLRPGQGAYTGELFF.

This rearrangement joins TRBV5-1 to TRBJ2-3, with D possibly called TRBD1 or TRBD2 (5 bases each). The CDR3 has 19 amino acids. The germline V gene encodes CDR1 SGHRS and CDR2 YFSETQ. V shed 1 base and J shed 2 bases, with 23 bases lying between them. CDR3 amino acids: CASSLYTNTGTGFTDTQYF. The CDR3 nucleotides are TGCGCCAGCAGCTTGTATACTAACACCGGGACGGGATTCACAGATACGCAGTATTTT.

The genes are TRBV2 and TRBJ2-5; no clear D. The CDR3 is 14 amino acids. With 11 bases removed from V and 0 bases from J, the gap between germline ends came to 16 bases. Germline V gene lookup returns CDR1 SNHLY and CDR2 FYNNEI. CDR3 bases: TGTGCCGGGCAAGTCTTTCCGTACCAAGAGACCCAGTACTTC. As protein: CAGQVFPYQETQYF.

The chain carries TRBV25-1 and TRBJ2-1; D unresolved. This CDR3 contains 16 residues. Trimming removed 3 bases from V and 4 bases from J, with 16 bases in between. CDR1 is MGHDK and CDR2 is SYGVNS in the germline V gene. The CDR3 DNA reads TGTGCCAGCAGTGACGAAATGGGGTTCTTTTACAATGAGCAGTTCTTC. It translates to CASSDEMGFFYNEQFF.

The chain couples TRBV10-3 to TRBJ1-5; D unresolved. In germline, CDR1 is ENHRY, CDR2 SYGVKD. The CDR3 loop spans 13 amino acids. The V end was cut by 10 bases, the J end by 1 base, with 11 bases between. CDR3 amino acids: CATSVGSNQPQHF. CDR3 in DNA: TGTGCCACCTCGGTGGGGAGCAATCAGCCCCAGCATTTT.

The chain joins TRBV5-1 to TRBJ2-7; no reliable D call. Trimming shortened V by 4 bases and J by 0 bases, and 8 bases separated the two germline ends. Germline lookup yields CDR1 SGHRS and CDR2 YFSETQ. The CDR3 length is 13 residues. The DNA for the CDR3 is TGCGCCAGCAGCACCCTAAGCTCCTACGAGCAGTACTTC. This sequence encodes CASSTLSSYEQYF.

Here the CDR3 DNA reads TGTGCCAGTAGTTTGACAGGGGAGGATAATTCACCCCTCCACTTT. It yields the protein CASSLTGEDNSPLHF. The chain carries TRBV19 and TRBJ1-6; 8 bases map to TRBD1. With V trimmed by 5 bases and J by 5 bases, 5 bases remained unmatched. The CDR3 loop spans 15 amino acids. CDR1 is LNHDA, CDR2 SQIVND, per germline (reference sequence).

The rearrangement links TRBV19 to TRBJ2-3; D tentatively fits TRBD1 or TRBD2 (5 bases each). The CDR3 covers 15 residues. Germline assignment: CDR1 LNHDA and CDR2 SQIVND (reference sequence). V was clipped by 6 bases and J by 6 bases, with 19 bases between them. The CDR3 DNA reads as TGTGCCAGTAGCGTAAACCGGGACCCCTCGGATACGCAGTATTTT. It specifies CASSVNRDPSDTQYF. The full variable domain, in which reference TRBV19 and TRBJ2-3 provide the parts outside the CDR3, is DGGITQSPKYLFRKEGQNVTLSCEQNLNHDAMYWYRQDPGQGLRLIYYSQIVNDFQKGDIAEGYSVSREKKESFPLTVTSAQKNPTAFYLCASSVNRDPSDTQYFGPGTRLTVL.

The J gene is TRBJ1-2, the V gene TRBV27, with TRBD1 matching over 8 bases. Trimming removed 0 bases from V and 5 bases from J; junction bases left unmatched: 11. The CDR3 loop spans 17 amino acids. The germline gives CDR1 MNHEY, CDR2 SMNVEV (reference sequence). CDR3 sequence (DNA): TGTGCCAGCAGTTTATCGAACAGGGGGGACCTATCATATGGCTACACCTTC. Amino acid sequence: CASSLSNRGDLSYGYTF.

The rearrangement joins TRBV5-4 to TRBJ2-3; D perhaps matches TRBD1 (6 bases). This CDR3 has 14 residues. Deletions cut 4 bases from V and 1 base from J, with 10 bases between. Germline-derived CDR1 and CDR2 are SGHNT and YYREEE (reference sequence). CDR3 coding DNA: TGTGCCAGCAGCCTTCGACAGGGCACAGATACGCAGTATTTT. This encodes CASSLRQGTDTQYF. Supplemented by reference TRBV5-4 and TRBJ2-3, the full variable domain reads ETGVTQSPTHLIKTRGQQVTLRCSSQSGHNTVSWYQQALGQGPQFIFQYYREEENGRGNFPPRFSGLQFPNYSSELNVNALELDDSALYLCASSLRQGTDTQYFGPGTRLTVL.

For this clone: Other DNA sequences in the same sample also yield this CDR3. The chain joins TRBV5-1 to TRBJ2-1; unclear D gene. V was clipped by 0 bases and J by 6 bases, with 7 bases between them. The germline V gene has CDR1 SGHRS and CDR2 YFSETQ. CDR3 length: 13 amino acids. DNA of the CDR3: TGCGCCAGCAGCTTGGGTGGACCCAATGAGCAGTTCTTC. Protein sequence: CASSLGGPNEQFF.

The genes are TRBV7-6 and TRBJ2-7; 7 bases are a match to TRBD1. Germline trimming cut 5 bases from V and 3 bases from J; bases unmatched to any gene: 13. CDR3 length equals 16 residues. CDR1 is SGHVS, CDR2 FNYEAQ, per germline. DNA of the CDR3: TGTGCCAGCAGCCTAGGGGTCTTGGGACAGAGCTACGAGCAGTACTTC. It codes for CASSLGVLGQSYEQYF. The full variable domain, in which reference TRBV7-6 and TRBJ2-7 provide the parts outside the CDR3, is GAGVSQSPRYKVTKRGQDVALRCDPISGHVSLYWYRQALGQGPEFLTYFNYEAQQDKSGLPNDRFSAERPEGSISTLTIQRTEQRDSAMYRCASSLGVLGQSYEQYFGPGTRLTVT.

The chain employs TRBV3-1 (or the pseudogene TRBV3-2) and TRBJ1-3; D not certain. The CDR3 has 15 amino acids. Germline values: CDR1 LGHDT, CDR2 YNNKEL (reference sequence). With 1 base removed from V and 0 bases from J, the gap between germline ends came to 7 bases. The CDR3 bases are TGTGCCAGCAGCCAAGGGCCCCGCTCTGGAAACACCATATATTTT. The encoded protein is CASSQGPRSGNTIYF.

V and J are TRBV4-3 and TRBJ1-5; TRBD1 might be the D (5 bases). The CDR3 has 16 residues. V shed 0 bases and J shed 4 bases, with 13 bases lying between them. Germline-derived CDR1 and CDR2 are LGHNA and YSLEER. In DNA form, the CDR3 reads TGCGCCAGCAGCCAAGATCCCGGGACGGAAAATCAGCCCCAGCATTTT. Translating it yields CASSQDPGTENQPQHF.

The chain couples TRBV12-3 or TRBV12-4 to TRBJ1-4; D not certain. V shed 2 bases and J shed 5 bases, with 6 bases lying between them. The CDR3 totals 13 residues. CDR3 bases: TGTGCCAGCAGTTTACTTTCAAATGAAAAACTGTTTTTT. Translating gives CASSLLSNEKLFF.